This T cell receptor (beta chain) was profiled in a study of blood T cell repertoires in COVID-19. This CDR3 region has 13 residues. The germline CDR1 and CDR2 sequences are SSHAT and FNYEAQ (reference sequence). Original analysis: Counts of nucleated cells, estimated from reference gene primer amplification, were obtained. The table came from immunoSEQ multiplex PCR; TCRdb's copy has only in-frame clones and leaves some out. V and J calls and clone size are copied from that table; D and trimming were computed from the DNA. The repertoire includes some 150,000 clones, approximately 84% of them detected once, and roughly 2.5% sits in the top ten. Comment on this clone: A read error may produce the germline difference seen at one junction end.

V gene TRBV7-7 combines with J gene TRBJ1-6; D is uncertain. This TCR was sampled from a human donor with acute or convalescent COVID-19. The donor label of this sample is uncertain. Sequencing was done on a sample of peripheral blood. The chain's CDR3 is CASSLSSNSPLHF. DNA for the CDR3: TGTGCTAGCAGCTTATCGTCCAATTCACCCCTCCACTTT.